These T cell receptor beta chains were read from a single sample in a study of T cell changes during pregnancy in multiple sclerosis. This table comes from immunoSEQ multiplex PCR, and its TCRdb copy is limited to in-frame clones, with some not included. The sample shows 55,000 to 65,000 clones, just over 90% of them seen only once. Sample: peripheral blood, taken after pregnancy. These receptors all come from a female donor with multiple sclerosis, enrolled in a pregnancy study. Both conserved end residues are part of each CDR3. The D gene is left open where the match is weak. Some rows mark clone size as missing; the rest say once, few, many or name a class of expanded clone.

d_call | clone_size | j_call | v_call | cdr3_nt | cdr3_aa
. | . | TRBJ1-5 | TRBV5-6 | TGTGCCAGCAGCTCCACCGGGGGGCTTTATCAGCCCCAGCATTTT | CASSSTGGLYQPQHF
. | . | TRBJ2-2 | TRBV29-1 | TGCAGCGTTCTTTCAAAGATTGGCAGGGCAACCGGGGAGCTGTTTTTT | CSVLSKIGRATGELFF
TRBD2 | once | TRBJ2-7 | TRBV5-6 | TGTGCCAGCAGCTTGCTGTGGACTAGCGGAGATTGGCAGTACTTC | CASSLLWTSGDWQYF
TRBD1 | . | TRBJ1-1 | TRBV10-2 | TGCGCCAGCAGTGGTGAACAGGGGGCGCGAGGGACTGAAGCTTTCTTT | CASSGEQGARGTEAFF
TRBD2 | . | TRBJ2-1 | TRBV11-2 | TGTGCCAGCAGCCCCCGGACTAGCGGGTACTCTTACAATGAGCAGTTCTTC | CASSPRTSGYSYNEQFF
. | . | TRBJ2-7 | TRBV2 | TGTGCCAGCAGTGGACGGACGGACCCTCGGGAGGAGCAGTACTTC | CASSGRTDPREEQYF
TRBD1 | . | TRBJ1-1 | TRBV7-8 | TGTGCCAGCAGCGCCGACAGGGCGGAAGCTTTCTTT | CASSADRAEAFF
TRBD2 | . | TRBJ2-3 | TRBV29-1 | TGCAGCGTCAGTAGCGGGAGCACAGATACGCAGTATTTT | CSVSSGSTDTQYF
TRBD2 | . | TRBJ2-3 | TRBV5-1 | TGCGCCAGCGCCGGGACTAGCGGCACAGATACGCAGTATTTT | CASAGTSGTDTQYF
. | . | TRBJ2-1 | TRBV10-2 | TGCGCCAGCAGTGAGACAGGTCAGAATGAGCAGTTCTTC | CASSETGQNEQFF
. | . | TRBJ2-2 | TRBV4-1 | TGCGCCAGCAGCCTGGGCCTTAACACCGGGGAGCTGTTTTTT | CASSLGLNTGELFF
TRBD2 | . | TRBJ2-7 | TRBV6-1 | TGTGCCAGCAGTATAGCGGGAGTCTACGAGCAGTACTTC | CASSIAGVYEQYF
TRBD1 | . | TRBJ2-7 | TRBV6-1 | TGTGCCAGCAGTAGCCCGGACAGGGCCTCCTACGAGCAGTACTTC | CASSSPDRASYEQYF
TRBD1 | . | TRBJ2-7 | TRBV6-5 | TGTGCCAGCAGTTACTCGAGGGACAGCTCCTACGAGCAGTACTTC | CASSYSRDSSYEQYF
. | few | TRBJ1-1 | TRBV5-1 | TGCGCCAGCAGCAACGGAGACATGGGGGGAACTGAAGCTTTCTTT | CASSNGDMGGTEAFF
. | . | TRBJ2-3 | TRBV5-6 | TGTGCCAGCAGCTGGAGCGGTAAACCAGATACGCAGTATTTT | CASSWSGKPDTQYF
. | . | TRBJ2-7 | TRBV29-1 | TGCAGCGTTGAAGATGGGAGAGGGGGGGACGAGCAGTACTTC | CSVEDGRGGDEQYF
. | . | TRBJ2-3 | TRBV19 | TGTGCCAGTAGTATATATTCAGGGAGCACAGATACGCAGTATTTT | CASSIYSGSTDTQYF
TRBD2 | . | TRBJ2-1 | TRBV28 | TGTGCCAGCAGCCCAGGACTAGCGCCCTGGGGGGAGCAGTTCTTC | CASSPGLAPWGEQFF
. | once | TRBJ2-3 | TRBV7-2 | TGTGCCAGCAGCTTCCAGGGCCTCACAGATACGCAGTATTTT | CASSFQGLTDTQYF
. | . | TRBJ2-5 | TRBV21-1 | TGTGCCAGCAGCAAAGAGCGGGAGAGCCAAGAGACCCAGTACTTC | CASSKERESQETQYF
TRBD1 | . | TRBJ2-7 | TRBV7-9 | TGTGCCAGCACCCTGACAGGGTTCTCCTACGAGCAGTACTTC | CASTLTGFSYEQYF
TRBD1 | . | TRBJ2-1 | TRBV4-1 | TGCGCCAGCAGCCAAGAGGACAGGTCCCTCAACAATGAGCAGTTCTTC | CASSQEDRSLNNEQFF
. | . | TRBJ2-3 | TRBV7-9 | TGTGCCAGCAGCTCCCTATTGAAGATAGATACGCAGTATTTT | CASSSLLKIDTQYF
. | few | TRBJ1-2 | TRBV28 | TGTGCCAGCAGCGCATCACAGGCCTATGGCTACACCTTC | CASSASQAYGYTF
TRBD2 | . | TRBJ2-1 | TRBV28 | TGTGCCAGCACCAAACTCCGACTAGCGGGAGGCGATGAGCAGTTCTTC | CASTKLRLAGGDEQFF
TRBD2 | . | TRBJ2-5 | TRBV4-1 | TGCGCCAGCAGCCAACTCGGACTAGCGGGAGGTAGCTCGACAGAGACCCAGTACTTC | CASSQLGLAGGSSTETQYF
TRBD2 | . | TRBJ2-7 | TRBV5-1 | TGCGCCAGCAGCCCCGGGACTAGCGGGATATGGGCTAGTGAGCAGTACTTC | CASSPGTSGIWASEQYF
TRBD1 | once | TRBJ1-3 | TRBV5-6 | TGTGCCAGCCGAAGCCGAGGGACAGGGGCTGGAAACACCATATATTTT | CASRSRGTGAGNTIYF
. | once | TRBJ2-7 | TRBV14 | TGTGCCAGCAGCCAAGGATGGCCCTACGAGCAGTACTTC | CASSQGWPYEQYF
. | . | TRBJ2-5 | TRBV21-1 | TGTGCCAGCAGCAATCGGGAAGCGGGACAAGAGACCCAGTACTTC | CASSNREAGQETQYF
TRBD2 | once | TRBJ2-1 | TRBV19 | TGTGCCAGTAGCTCTCCTAGCGGAACGGGCAATGAGCAGTTCTTC | CASSSPSGTGNEQFF
. | . | TRBJ1-2 | TRBV7-9 | TGTGCCAGTACTAGGAATGACTATGGCTACACCTTC | CASTRNDYGYTF
TRBD1 | few | TRBJ1-1 | TRBV5-1 | TGCGCCAGCAGCTTCCTCAGGGGGAATACTGAAGCTTTCTTT | CASSFLRGNTEAFF
. | few | TRBJ1-5 | TRBV4-1 | TGCGCCAGCAGCCACGGAGAGGAGGGGAATCAGCCCCAGCATTTT | CASSHGEEGNQPQHF
TRBD1 | . | TRBJ2-7 | TRBV5-1 | TGCGCCAGCAGCTCAGACCAGGGGGCGGGGAACGAGCAGTACTTC | CASSSDQGAGNEQYF
TRBD2 | . | TRBJ2-7 | TRBV29-1 | TGCAGCGTTGAATTGGAAGCGGGAGGTTACGAGCAGTACTTC | CSVELEAGGYEQYF
. | . | TRBJ1-3 | TRBV2 | TGTGCCAGCAGTGAAGACGGGGGCTCTGGAAACACCATATATTTT | CASSEDGGSGNTIYF
. | . | TRBJ1-1 | TRBV11-2 | TGTGCCAGCAGAGCAGGGGCCCTGAACACTGAAGCTTTCTTT | CASRAGALNTEAFF
TRBD2 | . | TRBJ2-4 | TRBV7-2 | TGTGCCAGCAGCCCAACCGCTAGCGGGAGAAGTTGGGGCATTCAGTACTTC | CASSPTASGRSWGIQYF
. | . | TRBJ2-7 | TRBV6-6 | TGTGCCAGCCGAGACTTCATATCCTACGAGCAGTACTTC | CASRDFISYEQYF
TRBD1 | . | TRBJ2-5 | TRBV5-6 | TGTGCCAGCAGCTTCGGACAGGGACAAGAGACCCAGTACTTC | CASSFGQGQETQYF